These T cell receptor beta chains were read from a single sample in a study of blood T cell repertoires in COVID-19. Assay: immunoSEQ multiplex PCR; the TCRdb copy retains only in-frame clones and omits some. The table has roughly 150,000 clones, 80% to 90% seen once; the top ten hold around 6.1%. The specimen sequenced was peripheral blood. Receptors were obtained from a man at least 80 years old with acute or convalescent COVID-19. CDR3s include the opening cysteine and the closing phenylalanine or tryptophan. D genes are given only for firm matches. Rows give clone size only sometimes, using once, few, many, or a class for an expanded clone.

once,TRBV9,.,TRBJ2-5,TGTGCCAGCAGCGTAGGTCAGGTTTGGGCGGAGACCCAGTACTTC,CASSVGQVWAETQYF
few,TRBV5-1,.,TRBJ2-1,TGCGCCAGCGTACAAGAAAGCTCCTACAATGAGCAGTTCTTC,CASVQESSYNEQFF
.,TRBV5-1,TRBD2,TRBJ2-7,TGCGCCAACAGCTTGGGCGGGGGACTCTCCTACGAGCAGTACTTC,CANSLGGGLSYEQYF
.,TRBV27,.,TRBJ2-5,TGTGCCAGCAGTCCCGGGAAGGGGGTCCTCCAAGAGACCCAGTACTTC,CASSPGKGVLQETQYF
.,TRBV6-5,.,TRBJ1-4,TGTGCCAGCAACCGGGGGGCGGACGGTGAAAAACTGTTTTTT,CASNRGADGEKLFF
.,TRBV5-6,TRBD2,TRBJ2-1,TGTGCCAGCAGCTTGGCACTAGCGGGAGTTGATGAGCAGTTCTTC,CASSLALAGVDEQFF
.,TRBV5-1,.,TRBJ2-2,TGCGCCAGCAGCTTGGAAGCTCTGAACACCGGGGAGCTGTTTTTT,CASSLEALNTGELFF
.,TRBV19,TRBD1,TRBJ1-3,TGTGCCAGTATCCCATCCCCGGGACAGGGGGCTCTCTCTGGAAACACCATATATTTT,CASIPSPGQGALSGNTIYF
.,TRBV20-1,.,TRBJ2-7,TGCAGTGCAGGGGGTTACGAGCAGTACTTC,CSAGGYEQYF
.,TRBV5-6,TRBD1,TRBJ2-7,TGTGCCAGCAGCTTCGGGACAGGACTCTACGAGCAGTACTTC,CASSFGTGLYEQYF